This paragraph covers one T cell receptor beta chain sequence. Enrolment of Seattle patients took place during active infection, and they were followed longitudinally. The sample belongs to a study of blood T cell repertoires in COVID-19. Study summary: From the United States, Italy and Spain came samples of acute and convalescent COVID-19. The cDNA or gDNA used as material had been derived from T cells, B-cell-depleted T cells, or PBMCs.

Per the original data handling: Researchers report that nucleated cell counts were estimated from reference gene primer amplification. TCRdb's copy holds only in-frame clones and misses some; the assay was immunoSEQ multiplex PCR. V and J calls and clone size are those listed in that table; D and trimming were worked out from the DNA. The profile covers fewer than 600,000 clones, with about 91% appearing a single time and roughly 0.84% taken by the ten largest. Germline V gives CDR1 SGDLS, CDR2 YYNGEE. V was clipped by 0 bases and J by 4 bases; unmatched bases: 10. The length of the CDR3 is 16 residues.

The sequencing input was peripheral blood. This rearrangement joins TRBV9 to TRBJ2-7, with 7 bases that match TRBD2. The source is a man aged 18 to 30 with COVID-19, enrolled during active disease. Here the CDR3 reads CASSVGGRAVRYEQYF. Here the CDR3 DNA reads TGTGCCAGCAGCGTAGGTGGGAGGGCCGTGAGGTACGAGCAGTACTTC.